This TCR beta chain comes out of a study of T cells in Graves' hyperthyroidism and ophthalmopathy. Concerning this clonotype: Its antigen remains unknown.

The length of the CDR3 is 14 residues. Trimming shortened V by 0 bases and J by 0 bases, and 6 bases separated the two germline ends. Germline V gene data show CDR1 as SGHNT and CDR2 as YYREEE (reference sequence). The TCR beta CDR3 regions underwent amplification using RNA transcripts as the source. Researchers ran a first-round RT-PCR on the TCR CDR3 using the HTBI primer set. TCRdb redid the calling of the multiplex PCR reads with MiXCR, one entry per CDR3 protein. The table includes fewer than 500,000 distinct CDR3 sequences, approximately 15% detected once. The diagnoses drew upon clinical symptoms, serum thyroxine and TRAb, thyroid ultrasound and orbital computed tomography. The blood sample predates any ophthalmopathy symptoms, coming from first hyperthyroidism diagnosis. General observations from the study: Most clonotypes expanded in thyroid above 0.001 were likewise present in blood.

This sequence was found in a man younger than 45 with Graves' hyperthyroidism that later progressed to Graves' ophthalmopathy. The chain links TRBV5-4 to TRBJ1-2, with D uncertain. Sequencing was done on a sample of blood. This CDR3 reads CASSLGAPNYGYTF. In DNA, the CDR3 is TGTGCCAGCAGCTTGGGTGCTCCTAACTATGGCTACACCTTC.